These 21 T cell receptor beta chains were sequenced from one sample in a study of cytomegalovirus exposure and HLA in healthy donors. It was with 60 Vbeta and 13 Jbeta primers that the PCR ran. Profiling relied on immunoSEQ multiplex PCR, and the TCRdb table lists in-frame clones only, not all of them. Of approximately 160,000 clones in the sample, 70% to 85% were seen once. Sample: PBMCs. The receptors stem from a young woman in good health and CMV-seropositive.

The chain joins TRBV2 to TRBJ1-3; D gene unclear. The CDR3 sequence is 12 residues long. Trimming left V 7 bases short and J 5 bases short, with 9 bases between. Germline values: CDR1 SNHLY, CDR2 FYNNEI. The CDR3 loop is CASTSLRNTIYF. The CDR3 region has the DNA TGTGCCAGCACCTCCCTCCGAAACACCATATATTTT.

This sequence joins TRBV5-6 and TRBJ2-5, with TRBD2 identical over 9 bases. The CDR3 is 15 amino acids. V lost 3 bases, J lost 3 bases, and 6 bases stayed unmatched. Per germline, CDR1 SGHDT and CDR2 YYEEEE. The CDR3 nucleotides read TGTGCCAGCAGCTCCCTGGCTAGCGGGAAAGAGACCCAGTACTTC. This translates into CASSSLASGKETQYF.

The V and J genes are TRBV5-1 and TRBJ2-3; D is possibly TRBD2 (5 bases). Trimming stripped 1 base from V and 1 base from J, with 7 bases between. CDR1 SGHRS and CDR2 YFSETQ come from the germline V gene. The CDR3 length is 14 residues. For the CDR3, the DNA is TGCGCCAGCAGCTTGATTAGCGGCACAGATACGCAGTATTTT. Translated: CASSLISGTDTQYF.

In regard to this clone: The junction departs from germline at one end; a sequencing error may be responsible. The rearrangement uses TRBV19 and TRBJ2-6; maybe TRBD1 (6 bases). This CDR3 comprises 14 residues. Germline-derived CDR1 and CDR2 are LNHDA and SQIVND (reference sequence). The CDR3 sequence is CASSISTYRDMAFF. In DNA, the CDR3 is TGTGCCAGTTCGATCAGTACTTACAGGGATATGGCCTTTTTC. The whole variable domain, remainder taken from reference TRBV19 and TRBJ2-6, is DGGITQSPKYLFRKEGQNVTLSCEQNLNHDAMYWYRQDPGQGLRLIYYSQIVNDFQKGDIAEGYSVSREKKESFPLTVTSAQKNPTAFYLCASSISTYRDMAFFGAGSRLTVL.

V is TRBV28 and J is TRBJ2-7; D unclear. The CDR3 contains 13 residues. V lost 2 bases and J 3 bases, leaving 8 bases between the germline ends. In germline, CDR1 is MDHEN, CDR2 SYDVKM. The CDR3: CASSLGRIYEQYF. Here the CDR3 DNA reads TGTGCCAGCAGTTTAGGCAGGATCTACGAGCAGTACTTC.

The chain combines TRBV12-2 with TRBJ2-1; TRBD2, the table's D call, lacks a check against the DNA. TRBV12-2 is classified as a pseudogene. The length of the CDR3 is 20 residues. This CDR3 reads CASRLAHSGRAQATGNEQFF. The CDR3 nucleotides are TGTGCAAGTCGCTTAGCCCATAGCGGGAGGGCCCAAGCCACCGGCAATGAGCAGTTCTTC.

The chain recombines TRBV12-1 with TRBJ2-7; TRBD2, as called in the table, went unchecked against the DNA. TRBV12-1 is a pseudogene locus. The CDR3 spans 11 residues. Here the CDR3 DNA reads TGTGCCAGCAGCTTTTGGATGACGGGGGGGTTC. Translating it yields CASSFWMTGGF.

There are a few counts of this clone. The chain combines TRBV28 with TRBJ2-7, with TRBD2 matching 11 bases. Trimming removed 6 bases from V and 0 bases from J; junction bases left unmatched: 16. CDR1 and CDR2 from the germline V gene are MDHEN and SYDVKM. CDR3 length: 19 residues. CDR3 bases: TGTGCCAGCAGCTTACGTCTAAAAGGACTAGCGGGTATCTCCTACGAGCAGTACTTC. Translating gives CASSLRLKGLAGISYEQYF.

The CDR3 spells CASSFGSGGNTEAFF. CDR3 sequence (DNA): TGTGCCAGCAGCTTTGGGTCCGGGGGGAACACTGAAGCTTTCTTT. The chain joins TRBV11-3 to TRBJ1-1, with D possibly matching TRBD1 (5 bases). The length of the CDR3 is 15 residues. The V end lost 3 bases, the J end lost 1 base, and 12 bases lay between the germline ends. Germline CDR1 and CDR2: SGHNT and YENEEA.

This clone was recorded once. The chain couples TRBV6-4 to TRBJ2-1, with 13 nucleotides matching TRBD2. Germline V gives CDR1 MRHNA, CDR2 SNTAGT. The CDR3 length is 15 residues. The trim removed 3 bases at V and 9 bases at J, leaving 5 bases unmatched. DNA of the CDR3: TGTGCCAGCAGTGATGGGACTAGCGGGGTGGGTGAGCAGTTCTTC. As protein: CASSDGTSGVGEQFF.

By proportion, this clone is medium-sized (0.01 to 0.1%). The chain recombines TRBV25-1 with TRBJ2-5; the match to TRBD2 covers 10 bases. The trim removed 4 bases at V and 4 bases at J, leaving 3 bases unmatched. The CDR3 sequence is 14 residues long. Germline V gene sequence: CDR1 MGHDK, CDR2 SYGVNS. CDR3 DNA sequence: TGTGCCAGCAGTGCTAGCGGGAGAACAGAGACCCAGTACTTC. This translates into CASSASGRTETQYF. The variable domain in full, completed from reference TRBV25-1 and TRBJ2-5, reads EADIYQTPRYLVIGTGKKITLECSQTMGHDKMYWYQQDPGMELHLIHYSYGVNSTEKGDLSSESTVSRIRTEHFPLTLESARPSHTSQYLCASSASGRTETQYFGPGTRLLVL.

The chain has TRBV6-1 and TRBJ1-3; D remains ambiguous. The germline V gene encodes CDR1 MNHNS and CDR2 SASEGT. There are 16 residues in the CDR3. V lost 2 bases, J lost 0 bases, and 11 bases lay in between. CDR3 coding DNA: TGTGCCAGCAGTGAAACGAGGGCCTTCTCTGGAAACACCATATATTTT. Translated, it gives CASSETRAFSGNTIYF.

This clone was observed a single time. The CDR3 region is CASSLILAGYTDTQYF. CDR3 coding DNA: TGTGCCAGCAGCTTAATACTTGCGGGGTACACAGATACGCAGTATTTT. The chain links TRBV11-2 to TRBJ2-3, with D tentatively TRBD2 (6 bases). The CDR3 loop spans 16 amino acids. Per the germline V gene, CDR1 is SGHAT and CDR2 is FQNNGV. V was shortened by 2 bases and J by 2 bases, with 14 bases between the two germline ends.

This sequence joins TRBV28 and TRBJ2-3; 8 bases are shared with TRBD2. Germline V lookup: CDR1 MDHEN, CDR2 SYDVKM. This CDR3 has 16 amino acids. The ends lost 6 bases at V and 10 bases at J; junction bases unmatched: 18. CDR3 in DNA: TGTGCCAGCAGACAAAGGCCCCTAGCGGGTAATTTGGCGCAGTATTTT. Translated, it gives CASRQRPLAGNLAQYF. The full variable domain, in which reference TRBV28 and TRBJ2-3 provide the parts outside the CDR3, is DVKVTQSSRYLVKRTGEKVFLECVQDMDHENMFWYRQDPGLGLRLIYFSYDVKMKEKGDIPEGYSVSREKKERFSLILESASTNQTSMYLCASRQRPLAGNLAQYFGPGTRLTVL.

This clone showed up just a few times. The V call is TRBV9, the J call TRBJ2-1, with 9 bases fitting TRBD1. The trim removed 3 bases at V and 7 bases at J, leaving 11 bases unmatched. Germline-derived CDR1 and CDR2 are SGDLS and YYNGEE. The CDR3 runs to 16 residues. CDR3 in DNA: TGTGCCAGCAGCGCAGAAGGGTACAGGGGGCGGAATGAGCAGTTCTTC. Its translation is CASSAEGYRGRNEQFF. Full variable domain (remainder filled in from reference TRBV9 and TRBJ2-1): DSGVTQTPKHLITATGQRVTLRCSPRSGDLSVYWYQQSLDQGLQFLIQYYNGEERAKGNILERFSAQQFPDLHSELNLSSLELGDSALYFCASSAEGYRGRNEQFFGPGTRLTVL.

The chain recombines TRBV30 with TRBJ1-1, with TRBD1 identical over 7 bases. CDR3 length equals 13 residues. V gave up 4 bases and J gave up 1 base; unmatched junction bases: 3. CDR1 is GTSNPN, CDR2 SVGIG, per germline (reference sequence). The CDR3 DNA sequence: TGTGCCTGGACCGGACAGGCGAACACTGAAGCTTTCTTT. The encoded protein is CAWTGQANTEAFF.

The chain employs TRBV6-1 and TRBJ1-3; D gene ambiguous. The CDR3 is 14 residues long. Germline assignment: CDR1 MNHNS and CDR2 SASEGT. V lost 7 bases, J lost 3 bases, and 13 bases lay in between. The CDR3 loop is CASTLYGLGNTIYF. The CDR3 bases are TGTGCCAGCACCCTTTATGGGCTTGGAAACACCATATATTTT.

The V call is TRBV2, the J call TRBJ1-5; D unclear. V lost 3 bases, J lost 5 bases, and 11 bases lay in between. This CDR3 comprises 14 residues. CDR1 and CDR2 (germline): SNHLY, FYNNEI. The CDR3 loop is CASSEQVGDQPQHF. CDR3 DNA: TGTGCCAGCAGTGAGCAGGTGGGCGATCAGCCCCAGCATTTT.

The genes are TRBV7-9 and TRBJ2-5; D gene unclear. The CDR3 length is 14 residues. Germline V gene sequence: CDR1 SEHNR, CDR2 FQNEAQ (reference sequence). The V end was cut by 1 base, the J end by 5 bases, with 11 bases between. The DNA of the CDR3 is TGTGCCAGCAGCTTAGTGGCAGCGCGGGAGACCCAGTACTTC. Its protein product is CASSLVAARETQYF.

CDR3 nucleotides: TGTGCCAGCAGCTGGCCGAAGGGACTAGCGGGATCCTACGAGCAGTACTTC. Translating gives CASSWPKGLAGSYEQYF. This sequence joins TRBV5-6 and TRBJ2-7; TRBD2 aligns across 13 bases. This CDR3 is 17 amino acids long. V gave up 3 bases and J gave up 1 base; unmatched junction bases: 7. Germline CDR1 is SGHDT and CDR2 is YYEEEE. Full variable domain (outside the CDR3, taken from reference TRBV5-6 and TRBJ2-7): DAGVTQSPTHLIKTRGQQVTLRCSPKSGHDTVSWYQQALGQGPQFIFQYYEEEERQRGNFPDRFSGHQFPNYSSELNVNALLLGDSALYLCASSWPKGLAGSYEQYFGPGTRLTVT.

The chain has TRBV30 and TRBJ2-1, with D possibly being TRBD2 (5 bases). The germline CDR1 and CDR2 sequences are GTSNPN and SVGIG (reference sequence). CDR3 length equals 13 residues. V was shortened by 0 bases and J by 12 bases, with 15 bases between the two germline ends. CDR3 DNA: TGTGCCTGGAGTGTAAGAAATTCGGGAACGCAGTTCTTC. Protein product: CAWSVRNSGTQFF.